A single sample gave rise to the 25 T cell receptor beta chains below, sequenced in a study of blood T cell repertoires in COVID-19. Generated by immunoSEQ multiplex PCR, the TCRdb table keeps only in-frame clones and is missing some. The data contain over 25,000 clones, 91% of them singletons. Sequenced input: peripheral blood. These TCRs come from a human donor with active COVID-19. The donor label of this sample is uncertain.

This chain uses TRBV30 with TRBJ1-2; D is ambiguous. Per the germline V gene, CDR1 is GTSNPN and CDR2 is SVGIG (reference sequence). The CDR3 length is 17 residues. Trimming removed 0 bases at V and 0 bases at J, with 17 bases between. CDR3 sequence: CAWSVRISHPANYGYTF. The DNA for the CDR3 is TGTGCCTGGAGTGTACGCATAAGTCACCCAGCTAACTATGGCTACACCTTC.

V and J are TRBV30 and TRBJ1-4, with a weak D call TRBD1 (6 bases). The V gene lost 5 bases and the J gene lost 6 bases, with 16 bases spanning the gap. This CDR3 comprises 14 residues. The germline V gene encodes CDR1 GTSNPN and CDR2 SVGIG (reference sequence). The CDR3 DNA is TGTGCCTGGGGCATAGGGGGGGGTGATGAAAAACTGTTTTTT. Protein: CAWGIGGGDEKLFF. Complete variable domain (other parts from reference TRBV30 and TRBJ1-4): SQTIHQWPATLVQPVGSPLSLECTVEGTSNPNLYWYRQAAGRGLQLLFYSVGIGQISSEVPQNLSASRPQDRQFILSSKKLLLSDSGFYLCAWGIGGGDEKLFFGSGTQLSVL.

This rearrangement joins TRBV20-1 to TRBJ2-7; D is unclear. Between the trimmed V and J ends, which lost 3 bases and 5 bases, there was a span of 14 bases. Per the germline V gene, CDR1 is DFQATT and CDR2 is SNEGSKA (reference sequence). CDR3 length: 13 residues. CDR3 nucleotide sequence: TGCAGTGCTAGTGTGGCGGTGGTTAACGAGCAGTACTTC. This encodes CSASVAVVNEQYF.

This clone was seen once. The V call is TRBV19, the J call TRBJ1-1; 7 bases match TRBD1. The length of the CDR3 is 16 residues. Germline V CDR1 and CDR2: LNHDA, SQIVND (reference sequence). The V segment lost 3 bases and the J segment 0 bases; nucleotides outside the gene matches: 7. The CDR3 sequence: CASSIETGWVNTEAFF. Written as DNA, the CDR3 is TGTGCCAGTAGTATCGAGACAGGGTGGGTGAACACTGAAGCTTTCTTT. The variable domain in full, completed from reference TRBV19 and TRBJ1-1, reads DGGITQSPKYLFRKEGQNVTLSCEQNLNHDAMYWYRQDPGQGLRLIYYSQIVNDFQKGDIAEGYSVSREKKESFPLTVTSAQKNPTAFYLCASSIETGWVNTEAFFGQGTRLTVV.

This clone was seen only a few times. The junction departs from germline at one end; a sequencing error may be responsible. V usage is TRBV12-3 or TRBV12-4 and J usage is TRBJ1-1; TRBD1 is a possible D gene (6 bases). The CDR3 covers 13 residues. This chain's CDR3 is CASSLGGDTEAFF. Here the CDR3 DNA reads TGTGCCAGCAGCTTAGGGGGGGACACTGAAGCTTTCTTT.

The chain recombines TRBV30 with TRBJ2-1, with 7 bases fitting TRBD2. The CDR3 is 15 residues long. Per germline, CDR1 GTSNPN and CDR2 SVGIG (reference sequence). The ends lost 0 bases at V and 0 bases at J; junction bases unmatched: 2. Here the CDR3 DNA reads TGTGCCTGGAGTGTTGGCGGGAGCTCCTACAATGAGCAGTTCTTC. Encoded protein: CAWSVGGSSYNEQFF.

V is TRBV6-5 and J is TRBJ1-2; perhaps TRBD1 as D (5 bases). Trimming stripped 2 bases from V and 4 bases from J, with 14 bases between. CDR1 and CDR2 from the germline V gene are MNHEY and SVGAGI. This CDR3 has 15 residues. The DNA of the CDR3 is TGTGCCAGCAGTTACCGGGGGAGTCGAAGCTATGGCTACACCTTC. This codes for CASSYRGSRSYGYTF.

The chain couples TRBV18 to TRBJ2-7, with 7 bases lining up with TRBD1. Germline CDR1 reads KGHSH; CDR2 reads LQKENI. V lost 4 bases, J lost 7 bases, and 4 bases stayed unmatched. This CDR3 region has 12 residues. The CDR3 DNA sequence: TGTGCCAGCTCACTCCAGGGGGAGGAGCAGTACTTC. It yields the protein CASSLQGEEQYF.

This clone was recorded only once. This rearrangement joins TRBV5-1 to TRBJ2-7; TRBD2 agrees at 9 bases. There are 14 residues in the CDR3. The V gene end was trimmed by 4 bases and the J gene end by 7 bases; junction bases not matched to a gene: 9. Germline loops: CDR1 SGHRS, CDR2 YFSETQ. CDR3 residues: CASSPRTSVIEQYF. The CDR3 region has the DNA TGCGCCAGCAGCCCAAGGACTAGCGTCATAGAGCAGTACTTC.

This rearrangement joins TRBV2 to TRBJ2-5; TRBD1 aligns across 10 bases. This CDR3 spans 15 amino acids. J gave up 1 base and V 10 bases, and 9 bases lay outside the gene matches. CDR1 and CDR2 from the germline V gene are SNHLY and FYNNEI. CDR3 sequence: CAKGQGIGGQETQYF. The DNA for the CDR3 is TGTGCCAAGGGACAGGGGATTGGGGGCCAAGAGACCCAGTACTTC.

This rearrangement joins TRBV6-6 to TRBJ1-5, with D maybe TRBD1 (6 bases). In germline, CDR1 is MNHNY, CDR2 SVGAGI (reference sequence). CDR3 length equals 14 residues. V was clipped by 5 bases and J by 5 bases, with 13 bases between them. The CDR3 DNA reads TGTGCCAGCAGTGGGTGGGGGCACGATCAGCCCCAGCATTTT. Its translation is CASSGWGHDQPQHF.

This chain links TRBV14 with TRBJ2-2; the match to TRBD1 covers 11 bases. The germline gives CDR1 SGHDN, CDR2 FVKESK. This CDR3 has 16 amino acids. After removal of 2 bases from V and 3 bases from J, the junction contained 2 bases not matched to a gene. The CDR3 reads CASSQTDRGHTGELFF. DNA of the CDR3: TGTGCCAGCAGCCAAACGGACAGGGGGCACACCGGGGAGCTGTTTTTT.

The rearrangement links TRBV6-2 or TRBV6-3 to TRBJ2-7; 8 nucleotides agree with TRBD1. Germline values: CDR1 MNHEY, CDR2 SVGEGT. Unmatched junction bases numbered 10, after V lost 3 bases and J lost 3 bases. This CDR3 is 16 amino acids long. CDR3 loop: CASSYIPQGGFYEQYF. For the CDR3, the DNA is TGTGCCAGCAGTTATATTCCACAGGGGGGCTTCTACGAGCAGTACTTC.

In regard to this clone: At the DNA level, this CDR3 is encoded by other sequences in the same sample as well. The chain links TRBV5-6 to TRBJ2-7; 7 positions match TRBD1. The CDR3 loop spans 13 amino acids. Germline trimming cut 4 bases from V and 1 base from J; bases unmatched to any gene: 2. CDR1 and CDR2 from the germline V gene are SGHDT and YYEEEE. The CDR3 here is CASSPDRSYEQYF. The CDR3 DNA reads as TGTGCCAGCAGCCCGGACAGGTCCTACGAGCAGTACTTC.

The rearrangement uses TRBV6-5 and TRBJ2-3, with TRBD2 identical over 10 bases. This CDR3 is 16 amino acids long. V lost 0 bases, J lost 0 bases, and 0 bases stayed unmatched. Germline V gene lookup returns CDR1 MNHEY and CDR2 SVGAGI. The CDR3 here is CASSYSTSGSTDTQYF. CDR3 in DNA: TGTGCCAGCAGTTACTCGACTAGCGGGAGCACAGATACGCAGTATTTT.

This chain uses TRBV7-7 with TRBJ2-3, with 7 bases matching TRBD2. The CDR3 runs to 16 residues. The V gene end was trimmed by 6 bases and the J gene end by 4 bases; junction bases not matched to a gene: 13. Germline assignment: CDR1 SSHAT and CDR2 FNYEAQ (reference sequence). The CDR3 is CASSQSQGGLADTQYF. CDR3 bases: TGTGCCAGCAGTCAATCGCAGGGAGGGCTGGCAGATACGCAGTATTTT.

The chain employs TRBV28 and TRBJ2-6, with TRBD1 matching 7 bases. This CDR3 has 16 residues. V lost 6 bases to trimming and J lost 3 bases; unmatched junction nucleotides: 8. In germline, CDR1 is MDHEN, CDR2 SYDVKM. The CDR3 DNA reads TGTGCCAGCAGGGGGGACAGTTGGAATGGGGCCAACGTCCTGACTTTC. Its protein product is CASRGDSWNGANVLTF. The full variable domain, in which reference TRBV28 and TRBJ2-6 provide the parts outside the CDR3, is DVKVTQSSRYLVKRTGEKVFLECVQDMDHENMFWYRQDPGLGLRLIYFSYDVKMKEKGDIPEGYSVSREKKERFSLILESASTNQTSMYLCASRGDSWNGANVLTFGAGSRLTVL.

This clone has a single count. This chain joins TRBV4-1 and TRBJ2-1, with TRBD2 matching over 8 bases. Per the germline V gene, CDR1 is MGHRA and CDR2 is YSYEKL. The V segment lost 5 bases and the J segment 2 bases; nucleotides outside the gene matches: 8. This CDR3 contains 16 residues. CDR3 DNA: TGCGCCAGCAGCGGATCTAGCGGGCGTACCTACAATGAGCAGTTCTTC. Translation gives CASSGSSGRTYNEQFF.

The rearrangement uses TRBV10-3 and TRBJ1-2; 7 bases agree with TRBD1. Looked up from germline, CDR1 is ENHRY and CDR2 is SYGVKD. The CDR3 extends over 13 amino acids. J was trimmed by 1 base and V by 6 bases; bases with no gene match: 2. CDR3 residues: CAISRDSNYGYTF. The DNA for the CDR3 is TGTGCCATCAGCAGGGACAGTAACTATGGCTACACCTTC.

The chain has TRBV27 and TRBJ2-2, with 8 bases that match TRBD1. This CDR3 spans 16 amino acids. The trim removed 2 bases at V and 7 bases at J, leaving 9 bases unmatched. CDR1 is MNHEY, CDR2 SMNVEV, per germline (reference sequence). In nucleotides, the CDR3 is TGTGCCAGCAGTTTAACCTCGACAGGGGTGTACGGGGAGCTGTTTTTT. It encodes CASSLTSTGVYGELFF.

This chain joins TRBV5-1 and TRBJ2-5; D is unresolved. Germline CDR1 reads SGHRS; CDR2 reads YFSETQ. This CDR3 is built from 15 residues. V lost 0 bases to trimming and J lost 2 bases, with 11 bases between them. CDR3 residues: CASSLALVAQETQYF. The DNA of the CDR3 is TGCGCCAGCAGCTTGGCCCTGGTGGCACAAGAGACCCAGTACTTC.

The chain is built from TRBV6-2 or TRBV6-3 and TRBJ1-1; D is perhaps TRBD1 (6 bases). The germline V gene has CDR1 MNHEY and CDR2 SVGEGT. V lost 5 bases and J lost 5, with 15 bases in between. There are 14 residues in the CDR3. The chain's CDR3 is CASSNAGVVTEAFF. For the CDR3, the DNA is TGTGCCAGCAGTAACGCAGGGGTTGTAACTGAAGCTTTCTTT.

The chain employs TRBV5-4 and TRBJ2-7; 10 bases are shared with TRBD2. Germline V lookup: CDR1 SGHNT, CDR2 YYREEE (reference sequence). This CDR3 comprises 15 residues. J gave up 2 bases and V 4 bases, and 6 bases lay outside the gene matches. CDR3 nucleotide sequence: TGTGCCAGCAGCCGTGGACTAGCGGAACCCTACGAGCAGTACTTC. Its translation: CASSRGLAEPYEQYF.

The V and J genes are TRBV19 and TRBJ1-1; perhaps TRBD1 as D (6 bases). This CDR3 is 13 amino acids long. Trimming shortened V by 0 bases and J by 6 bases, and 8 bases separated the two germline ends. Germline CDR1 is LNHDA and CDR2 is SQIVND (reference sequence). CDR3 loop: CASSIDRGSEAFF. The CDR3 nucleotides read TGTGCCAGTAGTATAGACAGGGGATCTGAAGCTTTCTTT.

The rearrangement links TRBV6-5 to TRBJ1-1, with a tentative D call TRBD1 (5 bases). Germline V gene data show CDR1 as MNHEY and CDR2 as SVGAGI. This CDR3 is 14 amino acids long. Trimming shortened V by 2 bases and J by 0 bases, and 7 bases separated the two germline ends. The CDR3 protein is CASSYQTVNTEAFF. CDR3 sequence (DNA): TGTGCCAGCAGTTACCAGACAGTGAACACTGAAGCTTTCTTT.